This paragraph covers one T cell receptor beta chain sequence. Its antigen is unidentified. These data are taken from a study of cytomegalovirus exposure and HLA in healthy donors. Study details: Among some 400 genotyped donors, about 85% fell in the Caucasian-associated ancestry cluster. Overall study results and limits: Roughly even sequencing depth across donors was the assumption behind the presence/absence analyses.

The PCR employed 60 Vbeta primers together with 13 Jbeta primers. Sequenced by immunoSEQ multiplex PCR; TCRdb stores in-frame clones only, minus some. The sample yields 70,000 to 90,000 clones, 70% to 75% seen once. The CDR3 sequence is 15 residues long. V gave up 6 bases and J gave up 4 bases, with 18 bases separating them. The clonotype was recovered from a man aged 60 to 75 in good health and CMV-seronegative. The source material was PBMCs. This chain joins TRBV23-1 and TRBJ1-2, with D unclear. TRBV23-1 is reported as an ORF; its role is uncertain. Here the CDR3 DNA reads TGCGCCAGCAGCCTAGACCGGAAGGTCTCCTATGGCTACACCTTC. It translates to CASSLDRKVSYGYTF.